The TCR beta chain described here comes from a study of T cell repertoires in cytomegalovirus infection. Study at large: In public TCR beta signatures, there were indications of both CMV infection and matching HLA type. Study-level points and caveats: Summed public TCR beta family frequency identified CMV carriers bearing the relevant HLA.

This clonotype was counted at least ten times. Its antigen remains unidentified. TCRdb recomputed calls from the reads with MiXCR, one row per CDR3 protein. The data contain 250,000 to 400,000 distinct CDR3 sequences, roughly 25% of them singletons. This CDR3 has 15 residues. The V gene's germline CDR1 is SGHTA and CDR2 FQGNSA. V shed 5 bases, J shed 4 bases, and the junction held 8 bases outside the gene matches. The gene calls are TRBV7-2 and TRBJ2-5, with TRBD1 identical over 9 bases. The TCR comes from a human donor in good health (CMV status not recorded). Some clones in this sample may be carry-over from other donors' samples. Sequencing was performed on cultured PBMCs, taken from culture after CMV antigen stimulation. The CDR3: CASSLRDRAPETQYF. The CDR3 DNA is TGTGCCAGCAGCCTCCGGGACAGGGCTCCAGAGACCCAGTACTTC.